One TCR beta chain is described in this entry. Its specificity is unknown. These data are taken from a study of T cell responses to AZD1222 COVID-19 vaccine. Study summary: Doses given second, at about 4 or about 12 weeks, were pooled.

The CDR3 consists of 16 residues. With V trimmed by 0 bases and J by 4 bases, 8 bases remained unmatched. Per the germline V gene, CDR1 is KGHSH and CDR2 is LQKENI. Sequencing was performed with immunoSEQ multiplex PCR; in TCRdb, only in-frame clones are kept and a portion is missing. The table shows 30,000 to 35,000 clones, with 65% to 90% occurring only once. General study findings and limits: Vaccine-related CD4 TCRs covered spike, predominating at 160-218 and 743-854. The study sampled repertoires only after the peak T cell response. Reportedly, close to half of spike-specific TCRs are directed against unmutated variant regions.

Sequenced material: peripheral blood, taken on day 0 of AZD1222 vaccination. The TCR comes from an adult in good health. The rearrangement joins TRBV18 to TRBJ1-2; 7 positions match TRBD1. The CDR3 nucleotides read TGTGCCAGCTCACCACCGGGCACAGGGGCTCTCTATGGCTACACCTTC. Translating it yields CASSPPGTGALYGYTF.